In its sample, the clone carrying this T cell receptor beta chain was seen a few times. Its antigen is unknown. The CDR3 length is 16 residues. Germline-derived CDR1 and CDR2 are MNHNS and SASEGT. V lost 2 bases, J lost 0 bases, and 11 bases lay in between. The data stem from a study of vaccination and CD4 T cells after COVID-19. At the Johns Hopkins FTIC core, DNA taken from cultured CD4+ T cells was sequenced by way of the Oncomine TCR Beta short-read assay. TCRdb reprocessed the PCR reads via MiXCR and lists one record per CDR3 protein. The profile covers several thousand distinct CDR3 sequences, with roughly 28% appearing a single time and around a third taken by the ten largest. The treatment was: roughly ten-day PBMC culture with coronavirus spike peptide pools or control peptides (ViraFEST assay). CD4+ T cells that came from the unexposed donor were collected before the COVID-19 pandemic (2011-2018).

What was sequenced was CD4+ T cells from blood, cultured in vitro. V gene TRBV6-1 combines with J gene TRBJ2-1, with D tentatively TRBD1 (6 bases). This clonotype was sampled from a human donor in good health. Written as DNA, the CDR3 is TGTGCCAGCAGTGAATTAGTGGGGGCCTCCTACAATGAGCAGTTCTTC. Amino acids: CASSELVGASYNEQFF.